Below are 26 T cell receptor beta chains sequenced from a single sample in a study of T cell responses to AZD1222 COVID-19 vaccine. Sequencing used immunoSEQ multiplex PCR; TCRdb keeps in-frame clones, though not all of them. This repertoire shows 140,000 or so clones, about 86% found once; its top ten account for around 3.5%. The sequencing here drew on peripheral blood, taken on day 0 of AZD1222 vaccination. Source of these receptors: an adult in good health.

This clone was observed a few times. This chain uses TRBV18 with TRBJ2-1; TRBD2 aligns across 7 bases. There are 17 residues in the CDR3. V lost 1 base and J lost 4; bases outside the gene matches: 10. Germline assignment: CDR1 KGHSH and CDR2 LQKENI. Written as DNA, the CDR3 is TGTGCCAGCTCACCACTAGGCGGGAGTATTTCTTACAATGAGCAGTTCTTC. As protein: CASSPLGGSISYNEQFF.

CDR3 DNA: TGCGCCAGCAGCTTGGGATTACAGGGAGAAAAACTGTTTTTT. It codes for CASSLGLQGEKLFF. The chain links TRBV5-1 to TRBJ1-4; a possible D gene is TRBD1 (6 bases). CDR1 is SGHRS and CDR2 is YFSETQ in the germline V gene. The V and J ends lost 0 bases and 8 bases respectively, with 11 bases between them. There are 14 residues in the CDR3.

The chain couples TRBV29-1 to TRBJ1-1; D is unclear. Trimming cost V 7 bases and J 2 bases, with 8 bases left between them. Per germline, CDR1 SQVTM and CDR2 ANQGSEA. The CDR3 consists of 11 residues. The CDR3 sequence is CSAGSNTEAFF. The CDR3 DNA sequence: TGCAGCGCGGGATCCAACACTGAAGCTTTCTTT. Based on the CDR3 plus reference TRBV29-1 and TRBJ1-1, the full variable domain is SAVISQKPSRDICQRGTSLTIQCQVDSQVTMMFWYRQQPGQSLTLIATANQGSEATYESGFVIDKFPISRPNLTFSTLTVSNMSPEDSSIYLCSAGSNTEAFFGQGTRLTVV.

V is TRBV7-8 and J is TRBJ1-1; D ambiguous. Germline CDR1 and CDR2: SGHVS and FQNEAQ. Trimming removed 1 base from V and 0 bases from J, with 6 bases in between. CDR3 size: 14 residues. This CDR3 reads CASSLDLVNTEAFF. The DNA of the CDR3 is TGTGCCAGCAGCTTAGATCTCGTGAACACTGAAGCTTTCTTT.

CDR3 region: CASSVAGLAGYTF. In DNA, the CDR3 is TGTGCCAGCAGTGTCGCCGGCCTGGCGGGCTACACCTTC. The chain is built from TRBV9 and TRBJ1-2; unclear D gene. Germline CDR1 is SGDLS and CDR2 is YYNGEE. Between the trimmed V and J ends, which lost 5 bases and 8 bases, there was a span of 16 bases. This CDR3 is built from 13 residues.

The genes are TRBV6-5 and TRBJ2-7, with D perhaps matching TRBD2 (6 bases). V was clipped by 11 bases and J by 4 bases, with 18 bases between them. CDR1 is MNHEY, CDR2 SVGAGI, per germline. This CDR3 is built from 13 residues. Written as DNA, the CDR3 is TGTGCCGCCGGCGGGGCGAAGAGGTACGAGCAGTACTTC. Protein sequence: CAAGGAKRYEQYF.

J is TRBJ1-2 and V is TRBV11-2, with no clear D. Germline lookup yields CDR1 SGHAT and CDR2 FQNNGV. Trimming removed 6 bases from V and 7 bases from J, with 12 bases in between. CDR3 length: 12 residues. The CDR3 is CASSIGYGGYTF. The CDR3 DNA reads TGTGCCAGCAGTATAGGGTACGGTGGCTACACCTTC.

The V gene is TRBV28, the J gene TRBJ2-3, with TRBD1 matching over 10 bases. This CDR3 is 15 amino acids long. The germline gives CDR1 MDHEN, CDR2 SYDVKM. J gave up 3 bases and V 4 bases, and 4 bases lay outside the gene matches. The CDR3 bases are TGTGCCAGCAGTTCAGACAGGGGGCGAACAGATACGCAGTATTTT. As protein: CASSSDRGRTDTQYF.

In DNA, the CDR3 is TGTGCCAGTAGTACACCACCGGGACGGACCTTCGTCGGGGGGGAGCTGTTTTTT. Translated: CASSTPPGRTFVGGELFF. The rearrangement uses TRBV19 and TRBJ2-2; D possibly uses TRBD1 or TRBD2 (5 bases each). Germline values: CDR1 LNHDA, CDR2 SQIVND (reference sequence). The CDR3 is 18 amino acids. Trimming removed 4 bases from V and 8 bases from J, with 26 bases in between.

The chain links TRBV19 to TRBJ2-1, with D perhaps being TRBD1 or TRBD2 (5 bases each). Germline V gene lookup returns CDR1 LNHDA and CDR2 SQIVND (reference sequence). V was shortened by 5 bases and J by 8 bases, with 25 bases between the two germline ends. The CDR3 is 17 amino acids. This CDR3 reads CASSGVVRPTLGDEQFF. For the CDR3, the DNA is TGTGCCAGTAGTGGGGTAGTGCGGCCAACTCTGGGGGATGAGCAGTTCTTC. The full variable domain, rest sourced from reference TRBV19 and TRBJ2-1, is DGGITQSPKYLFRKEGQNVTLSCEQNLNHDAMYWYRQDPGQGLRLIYYSQIVNDFQKGDIAEGYSVSREKKESFPLTVTSAQKNPTAFYLCASSGVVRPTLGDEQFFGPGTRLTVL.

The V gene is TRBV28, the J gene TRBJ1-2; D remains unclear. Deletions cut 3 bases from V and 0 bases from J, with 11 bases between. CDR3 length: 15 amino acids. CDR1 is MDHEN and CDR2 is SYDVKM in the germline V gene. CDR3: CASSFLLGANYGYTF. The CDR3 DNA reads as TGTGCCAGCAGTTTTTTATTGGGAGCTAACTATGGCTACACCTTC.

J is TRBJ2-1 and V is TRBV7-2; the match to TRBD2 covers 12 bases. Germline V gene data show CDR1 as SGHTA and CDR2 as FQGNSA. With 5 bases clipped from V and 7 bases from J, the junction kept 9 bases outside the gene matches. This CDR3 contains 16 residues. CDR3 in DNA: TGTGCCAGCAGCGCCGGTCTAGCGGGAGGGAAGAATGAGCAGTTCTTC. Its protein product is CASSAGLAGGKNEQFF.

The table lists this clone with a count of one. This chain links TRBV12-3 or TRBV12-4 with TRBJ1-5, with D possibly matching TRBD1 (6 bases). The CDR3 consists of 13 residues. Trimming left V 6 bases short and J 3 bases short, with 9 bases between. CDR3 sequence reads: CASSQGLNQPQHF. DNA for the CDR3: TGTGCCAGCAGCCAGGGGCTCAATCAGCCCCAGCATTTT.

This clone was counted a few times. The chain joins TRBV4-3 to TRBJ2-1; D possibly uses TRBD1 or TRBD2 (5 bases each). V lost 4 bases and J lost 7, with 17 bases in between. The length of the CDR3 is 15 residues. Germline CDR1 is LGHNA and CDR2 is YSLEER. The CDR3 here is CASSPREGRLNEQFF. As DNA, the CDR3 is TGCGCCAGCAGCCCCCGTGAGGGGCGATTGAATGAGCAGTTCTTC.

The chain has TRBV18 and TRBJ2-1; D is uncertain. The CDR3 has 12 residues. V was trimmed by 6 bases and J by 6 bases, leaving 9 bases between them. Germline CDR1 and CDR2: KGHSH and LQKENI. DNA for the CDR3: TGTGCCAGCTCCCGCCGAGGCAATGAGCAGTTCTTC. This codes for CASSRRGNEQFF.

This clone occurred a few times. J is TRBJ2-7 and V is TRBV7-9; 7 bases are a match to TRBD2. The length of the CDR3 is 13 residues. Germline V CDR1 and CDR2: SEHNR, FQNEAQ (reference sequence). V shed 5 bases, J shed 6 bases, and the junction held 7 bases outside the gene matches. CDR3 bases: TGTGCCAGCAGCCCGGGACTAACCACCGAGCAGTACTTC. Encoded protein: CASSPGLTTEQYF.

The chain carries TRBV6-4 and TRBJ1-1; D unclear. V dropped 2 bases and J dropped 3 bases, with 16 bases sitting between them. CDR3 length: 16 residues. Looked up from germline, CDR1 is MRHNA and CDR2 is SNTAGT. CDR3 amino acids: CASSDPQPGTHTEAFF. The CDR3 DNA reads TGTGCCAGCAGTGACCCCCAACCAGGTACTCACACTGAAGCTTTCTTT.

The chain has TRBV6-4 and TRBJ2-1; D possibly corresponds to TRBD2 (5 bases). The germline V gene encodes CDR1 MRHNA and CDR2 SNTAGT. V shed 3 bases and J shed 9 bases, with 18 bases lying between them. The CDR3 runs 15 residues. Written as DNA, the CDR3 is TGTGCCAGCAGTGAGTATAGCGCGGCCAATAGTGAGCAGTTCTTC. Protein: CASSEYSAANSEQFF.

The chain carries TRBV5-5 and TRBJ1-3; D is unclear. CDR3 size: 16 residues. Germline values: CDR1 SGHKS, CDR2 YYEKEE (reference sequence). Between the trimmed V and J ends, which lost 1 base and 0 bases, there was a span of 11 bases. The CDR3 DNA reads TGTGCCAGCAGCTTGTTTCGAGAGATCTCTGGAAACACCATATATTTT. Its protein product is CASSLFREISGNTIYF.

CDR3 residues: CASRGRAAEKLFF. DNA of the CDR3: TGTGCCAGTAGGGGGAGGGCAGCAGAAAAACTGTTTTTT. The chain is built from TRBV19 and TRBJ1-4, with D unclear. The V end lost 6 bases, the J end lost 8 bases, and 13 bases lay between the germline ends. Germline CDR1 reads LNHDA; CDR2 reads SQIVND (reference sequence). This CDR3 spans 13 amino acids.

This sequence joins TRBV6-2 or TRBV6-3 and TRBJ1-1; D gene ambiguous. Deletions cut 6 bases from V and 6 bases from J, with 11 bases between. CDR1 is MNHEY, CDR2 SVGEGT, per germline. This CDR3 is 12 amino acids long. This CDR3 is CASSPFWAEAFF. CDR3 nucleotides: TGTGCCAGCAGCCCCTTTTGGGCTGAAGCTTTCTTT.

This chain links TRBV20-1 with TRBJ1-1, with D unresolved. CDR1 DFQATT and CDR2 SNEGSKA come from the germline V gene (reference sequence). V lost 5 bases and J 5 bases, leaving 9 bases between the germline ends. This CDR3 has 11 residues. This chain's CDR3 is CSAEQWTEAFF. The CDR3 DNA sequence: TGCAGTGCTGAACAATGGACTGAAGCTTTCTTT.

CDR3 sequence reads: CASSRGLAELYEQYF. The CDR3 region has the DNA TGTGCCAGCAGCCGAGGACTAGCGGAACTCTACGAGCAGTACTTC. The genes are TRBV7-9 and TRBJ2-7, with 10 bases matching TRBD2. V gave up 5 bases and J gave up 3 bases; unmatched junction bases: 7. This CDR3 has 15 amino acids. The V gene's germline CDR1 is SEHNR and CDR2 FQNEAQ (reference sequence).

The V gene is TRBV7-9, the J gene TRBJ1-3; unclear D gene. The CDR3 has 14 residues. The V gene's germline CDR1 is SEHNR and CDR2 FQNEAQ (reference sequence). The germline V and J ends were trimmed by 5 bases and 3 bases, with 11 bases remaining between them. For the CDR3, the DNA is TGTGCCAGCAGCCCCGACGGACTTGGAAACACCATATATTTT. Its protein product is CASSPDGLGNTIYF.

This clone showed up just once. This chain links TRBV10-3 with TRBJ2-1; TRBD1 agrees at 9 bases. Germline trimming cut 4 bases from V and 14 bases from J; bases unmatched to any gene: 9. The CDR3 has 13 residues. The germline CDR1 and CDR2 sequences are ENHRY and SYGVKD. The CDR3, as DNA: TGTGCCATCAGTGGCCTTGGGACAGGGACGGAGTTCTTC. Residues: CAISGLGTGTEFF.

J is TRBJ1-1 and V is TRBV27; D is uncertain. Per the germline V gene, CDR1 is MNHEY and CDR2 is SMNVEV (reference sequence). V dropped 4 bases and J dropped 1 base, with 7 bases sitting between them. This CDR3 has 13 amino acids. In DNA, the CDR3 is TGTGCCAGCAGTTCAGAAAGGAACACTGAAGCTTTCTTT. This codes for CASSSERNTEAFF.